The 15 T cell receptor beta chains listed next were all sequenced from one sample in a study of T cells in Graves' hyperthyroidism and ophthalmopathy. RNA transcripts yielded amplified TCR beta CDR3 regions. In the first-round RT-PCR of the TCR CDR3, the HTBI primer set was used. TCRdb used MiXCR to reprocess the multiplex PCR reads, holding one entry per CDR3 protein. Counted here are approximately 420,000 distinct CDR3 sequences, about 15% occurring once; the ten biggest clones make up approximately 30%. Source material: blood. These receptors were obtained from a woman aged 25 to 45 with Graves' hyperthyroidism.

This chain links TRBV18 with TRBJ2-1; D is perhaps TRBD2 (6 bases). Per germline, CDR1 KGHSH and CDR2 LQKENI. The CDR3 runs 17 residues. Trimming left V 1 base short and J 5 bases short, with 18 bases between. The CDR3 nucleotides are TGTGCCAGCTCACCACTCGGGGGAGGCGCCCCAAACAATGAGCAGTTCTTC. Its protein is CASSPLGGGAPNNEQFF.

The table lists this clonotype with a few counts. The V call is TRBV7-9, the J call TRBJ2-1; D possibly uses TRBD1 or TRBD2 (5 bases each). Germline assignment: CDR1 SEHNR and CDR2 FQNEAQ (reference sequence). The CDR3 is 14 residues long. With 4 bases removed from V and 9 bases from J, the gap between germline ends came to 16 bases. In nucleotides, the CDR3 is TGTGCCAGCAGCTCTGGATCTCGGGACCCTGAGCAGTTCTTC. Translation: CASSSGSRDPEQFF.

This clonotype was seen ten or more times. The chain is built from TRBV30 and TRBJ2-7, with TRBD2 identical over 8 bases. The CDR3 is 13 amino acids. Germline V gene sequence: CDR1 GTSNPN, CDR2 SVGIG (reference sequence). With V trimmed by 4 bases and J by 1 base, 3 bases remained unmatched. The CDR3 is CAWTTGGSYEQYF. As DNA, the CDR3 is TGTGCCTGGACCACGGGGGGGTCCTACGAGCAGTACTTC. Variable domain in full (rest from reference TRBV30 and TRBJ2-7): SQTIHQWPATLVQPVGSPLSLECTVEGTSNPNLYWYRQAAGRGLQLLFYSVGIGQISSEVPQNLSASRPQDRQFILSSKKLLLSDSGFYLCAWTTGGSYEQYFGPGTRLTVT.

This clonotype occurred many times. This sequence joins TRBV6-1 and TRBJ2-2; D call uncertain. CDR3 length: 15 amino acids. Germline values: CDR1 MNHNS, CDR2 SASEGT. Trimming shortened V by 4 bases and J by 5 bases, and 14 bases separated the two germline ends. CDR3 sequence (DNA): TGTGCCAGCAGTGCCAAGGCCTTTGCAACCGGGGAGCTGTTTTTT. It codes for CASSAKAFATGELFF.

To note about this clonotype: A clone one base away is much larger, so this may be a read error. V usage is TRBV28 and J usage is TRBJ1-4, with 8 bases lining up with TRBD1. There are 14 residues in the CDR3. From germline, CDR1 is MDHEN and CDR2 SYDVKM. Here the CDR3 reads CASKIQGVGEKLLF. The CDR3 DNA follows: TGTGCCAGCAAGATACAGGGGGTAGGGGAAAAACTGCTTTTT.

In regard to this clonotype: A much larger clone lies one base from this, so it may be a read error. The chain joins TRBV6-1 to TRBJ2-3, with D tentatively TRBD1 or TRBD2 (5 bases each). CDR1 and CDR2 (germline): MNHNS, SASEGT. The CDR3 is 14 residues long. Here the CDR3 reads CSSSEDGAGDTQYF. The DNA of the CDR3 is TGTTCCAGCAGTGAAGATGGGGCGGGAGATACGCAGTATTTT.

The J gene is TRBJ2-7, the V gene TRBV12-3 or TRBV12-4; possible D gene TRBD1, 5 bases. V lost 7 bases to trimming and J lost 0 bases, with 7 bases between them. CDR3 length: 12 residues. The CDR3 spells CASMGLSYEQYF. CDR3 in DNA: TGTGCCAGCATGGGGCTCTCCTACGAGCAGTACTTC.

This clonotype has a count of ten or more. The CDR3 coding sequence is TGTGCCAGCAGACCCGAGCGGGAGGGCCATTCGGCTACGCAGTATTTT. Protein product: CASRPEREGHSATQYF. This chain uses TRBV12-3 or TRBV12-4 with TRBJ2-3; 10 bases are a match to TRBD2. The V gene end was trimmed by 6 bases and the J gene end by 8 bases; junction bases not matched to a gene: 14. The CDR3 covers 16 residues.

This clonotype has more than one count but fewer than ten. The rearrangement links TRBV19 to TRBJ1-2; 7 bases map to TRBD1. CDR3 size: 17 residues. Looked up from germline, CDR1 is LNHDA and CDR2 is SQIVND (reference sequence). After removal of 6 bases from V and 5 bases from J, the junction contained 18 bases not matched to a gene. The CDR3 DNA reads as TGTGCCAGTAGGAAAGGGACAGCAAACAGCATCTATTATGGCTACACCTTC. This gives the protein CASRKGTANSIYYGYTF.

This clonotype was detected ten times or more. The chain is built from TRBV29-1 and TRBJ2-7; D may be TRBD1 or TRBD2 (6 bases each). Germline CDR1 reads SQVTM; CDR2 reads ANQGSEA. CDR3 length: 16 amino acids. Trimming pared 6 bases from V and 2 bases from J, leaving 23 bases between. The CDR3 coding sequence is TGCAGCGTGAAGGGGGGTACCTCGGGCAGAACCTACGAGCAGTACTTC. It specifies CSVKGGTSGRTYEQYF.

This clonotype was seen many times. CDR3 in amino acids: CASSTIVDSFTGELFF. DNA of the CDR3: TGTGCCAGCAGTACCATCGTGGACAGCTTCACCGGGGAGCTGTTTTTT. V gene TRBV12-3 or TRBV12-4 combines with J gene TRBJ2-2, with D tentatively TRBD1 (6 bases). CDR3 length: 16 amino acids. Trimming cost V 5 bases and J 4 bases, with 17 bases left between them.

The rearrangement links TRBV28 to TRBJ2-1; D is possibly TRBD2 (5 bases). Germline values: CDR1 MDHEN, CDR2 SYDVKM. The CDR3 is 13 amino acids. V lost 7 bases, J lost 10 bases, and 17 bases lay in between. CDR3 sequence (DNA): TGTGCCAGCACCTTGAGACTACCTGGGGAGCAGTTCTTC. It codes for CASTLRLPGEQFF.

DNA for the CDR3: TGTGCCAGCAGCTTGAACGGGGCTCGCACAGATACGCAGTATTTT. It encodes CASSLNGARTDTQYF. The chain combines TRBV7-2 with TRBJ2-3, with D perhaps matching TRBD1 or TRBD2 (5 bases each). CDR3 size: 15 residues. Per the germline V gene, CDR1 is SGHTA and CDR2 is FQGNSA. V lost 3 bases, J lost 1 base, and 11 bases lay in between.

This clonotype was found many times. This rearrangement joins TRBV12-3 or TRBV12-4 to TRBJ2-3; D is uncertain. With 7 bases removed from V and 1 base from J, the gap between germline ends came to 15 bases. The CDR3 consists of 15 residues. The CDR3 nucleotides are TGTGCCAGCACTCGGGTCGAGCTTGGCACAGATACGCAGTATTTT. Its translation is CASTRVELGTDTQYF.

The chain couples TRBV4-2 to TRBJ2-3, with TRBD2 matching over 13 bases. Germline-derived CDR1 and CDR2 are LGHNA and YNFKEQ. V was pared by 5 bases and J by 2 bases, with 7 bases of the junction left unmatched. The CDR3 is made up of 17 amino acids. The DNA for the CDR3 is TGTGCCAGCAGCTCACTGACTAGCGGGAGGCCCACAGATACGCAGTATTTT. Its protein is CASSSLTSGRPTDTQYF.